This is a list of T cell receptor beta chains from one sample in a study of TIL therapy for anti-PD-1-resistant metastatic lung cancer. Assay used: immunoSEQ multiplex PCR; TCRdb lists only in-frame clones, some missing. The sample consists of about 6,300 clones, around three fifths of them appearing once. The sequences come from tumor tissue, collected at baseline. These receptor sequences come from a person between 25 and 80 years old with non-small cell lung cancer. Both conserved end residues are part of each CDR3. The order of the fields is clone size, V gene, CDR3 protein. Only part of the rows carry a size: once, few, many, or a class if the clone is expanded.

abundance: few; v_gene: TRBV5-6; CDR3aa: CASSLRQGRTEAFF
abundance: few; v_gene: TRBV20-1; CDR3aa: CSASNWNEAFF
abundance: .; v_gene: TRBV7-2; CDR3aa: CASSFPRGSSGNTIYF
abundance: medium-sized; v_gene: TRBV30; CDR3aa: CAWSFSDHEQYF
abundance: .; v_gene: TRBV11-2; CDR3aa: CASSKQDQGEFSTDTQYF
abundance: few; v_gene: TRBV14; CDR3aa: CASSQEDSYNEQFF
abundance: few; v_gene: TRBV5-1; CDR3aa: CASSPEGHSYEQYF
abundance: medium-sized; v_gene: TRBV5-6; CDR3aa: CASSFRQLATNEKLFF
abundance: large; v_gene: TRBV19; CDR3aa: CASSISQWNEQFF
abundance: .; v_gene: TRBV5-1; CDR3aa: CASSLGPGGELFF
abundance: .; v_gene: TRBV5-4; CDR3aa: CASSRDRGSGNTEAFF
abundance: few; v_gene: TRBV11-3; CDR3aa: CASTLNPRTGALLYEQYF
abundance: .; v_gene: TRBV7-2; CDR3aa: CASSLPPSPEAFF
abundance: .; v_gene: TRBV3-1/TRBV3-2; CDR3aa: CASSQVVGNTIYF
abundance: .; v_gene: TRBV23-1; CDR3aa: CASTGPLIASTDTQYF
abundance: .; v_gene: TRBV5-1; CDR3aa: CASSLQGTEAFF
abundance: .; v_gene: TRBV5-6; CDR3aa: CASSLSTLAGGLADTQYF
abundance: .; v_gene: TRBV3-1/TRBV3-2; CDR3aa: CASSQDYRNTIYF
abundance: .; v_gene: TRBV5-8; CDR3aa: CASSLAGTNYGYTF
abundance: .; v_gene: TRBV7-3; CDR3aa: CASSLSGVEDEQFF
abundance: .; v_gene: TRBV6-5; CDR3aa: CASSPIAGHIDEQFF
abundance: few; v_gene: TRBV6-5; CDR3aa: CASSYSRDSFRTF
abundance: .; v_gene: TRBV30; CDR3aa: CAWSVPAVGTDTQYF
abundance: few; v_gene: TRBV5-1; CDR3aa: CASSFGGTMNTEAFF